One and the same sample provided the 18 T cell receptor beta chains below, sequenced in a study of T cell changes during pregnancy in multiple sclerosis. Libraries were prepared by immunoSEQ multiplex PCR; TCRdb keeps only in-frame clonotypes and omits some of them. The table records 50,000 to 55,000 clones, around 90% of them present only once. The specimen was CD4+ T cells from peripheral blood mononuclear cells, collected in the third trimester of pregnancy. These receptor sequences come from a female donor with multiple sclerosis, enrolled in a pregnancy study.

The genes are TRBV9 and TRBJ1-4; possible D gene TRBD1, 6 bases. From germline, CDR1 is SGDLS and CDR2 YYNGEE. Between the trimmed V and J ends, which lost 6 bases and 5 bases, there was a span of 17 bases. There are 15 residues in the CDR3. Here the CDR3 DNA reads TGTGCCAGCACTCCCGGGGGGCGGCTCAATGAAAAACTGTTTTTT. Protein: CASTPGGRLNEKLFF.

This clone has only one observation. This rearrangement joins TRBV7-3 to TRBJ1-1; the D gene is possibly TRBD1 (6 bases). The CDR3 sequence is 15 residues long. CDR1 is SGHTA and CDR2 is FQGTGA in the germline V gene. V was clipped by 1 base and J by 2 bases, with 11 bases between them. The CDR3 region has the DNA TGTGCCAGCAGCTTAATTCGGGGGGCTAACACTGAAGCTTTCTTT. Residues: CASSLIRGANTEAFF. Complete variable domain (other parts from reference TRBV7-3 and TRBJ1-1): GAGVSQTPSNKVTEKGKYVELRCDPISGHTALYWYRQSLGQGPEFLIYFQGTGAADDSGLPNDRFFAVRPEGSVSTLKIQRTERGDSAVYLCASSLIRGANTEAFFGQGTRLTVV.

This clone was found a few times. This chain uses TRBV9 with TRBJ1-1, with D hard to call. The CDR3 length is 16 residues. Trimming took off 0 bases at V and 0 bases at J, with 12 bases between the two ends. Germline V gene lookup returns CDR1 SGDLS and CDR2 YYNGEE. Written as DNA, the CDR3 is TGTGCCAGCAGCGTAGGAGGTGGCAGACTGAACACTGAAGCTTTCTTT. Residues: CASSVGGGRLNTEAFF.

The genes are TRBV7-2 and TRBJ2-2; 7 bases are shared with TRBD1. Germline V CDR1 and CDR2: SGHTA, FQGNSA. The CDR3 is 16 amino acids. With V trimmed by 5 bases and J by 6 bases, 12 bases remained unmatched. The CDR3 DNA reads as TGTGCCAGCAGCCTAACAGGGGTTAGTTCGTCCGGGGAGCTGTTTTTT. It is translated as CASSLTGVSSSGELFF. Full variable domain (outside the CDR3, taken from reference TRBV7-2 and TRBJ2-2): GAGVSQSPSNKVTEKGKDVELRCDPISGHTALYWYRQSLGQGLEFLIYFQGNSAPDKSGLPSDRFSAERTGGSVSTLTIQRTQQEDSAVYLCASSLTGVSSSGELFFGEGSRLTVL.

This rearrangement joins TRBV15 to TRBJ1-2; possibly TRBD1 for D (5 bases). V dropped 0 bases and J dropped 2 bases, with 16 bases sitting between them. CDR3 size: 17 residues. Per the germline V gene, CDR1 is LNHNV and CDR2 is YYDKDF (reference sequence). The CDR3 bases are TGTGCCACCAGCAGAGATCGGGTGACAGAAACCAACTATGGCTACACCTTC. Amino acids: CATSRDRVTETNYGYTF.

This chain connects TRBV11-1 to TRBJ1-1; TRBD1 is a possible D gene (6 bases). Trimming took off 3 bases at V and 5 bases at J, with 13 bases between the two ends. The CDR3 has 14 amino acids. From germline, CDR1 is SGHAT and CDR2 FQDESV (reference sequence). CDR3 bases: TGTGCCAGCAGCTTTGGTCAAGGGGGAACTGAAGCTTTCTTT. Its translation: CASSFGQGGTEAFF.

Concerning this clone: An end of the junction differs from the germline gene, which may be a read error. CDR3 sequence reads: CASSLNWQETQYF. CDR3 sequence (DNA): TGTGCTAGCAGCTTAAACTGGCAAGAGACCCAGTACTTC. The chain recombines TRBV7-7 with TRBJ2-5; no firm D call. The CDR3 spans 13 residues. Germline values: CDR1 SSHAT, CDR2 FNYEAQ (reference sequence).

The chain joins TRBV11-2 to TRBJ1-4; D is uncertain. The CDR3 runs to 13 residues. CDR1 and CDR2 (germline): SGHAT, FQNNGV. Trimming took 7 bases from V and 16 from J, leaving 22 bases between them. CDR3 residues: CASTSRAPSGKFF. DNA of the CDR3: TGTGCCAGCACCTCTCGAGCACCTTCCGGGAAGTTTTTT.

V is TRBV6-1 and J is TRBJ2-3; D gene unclear. The germline V gene encodes CDR1 MNHNS and CDR2 SASEGT. This CDR3 is built from 15 residues. V was clipped by 3 bases and J by 1 base, with 11 bases between them. Here the CDR3 reads CASSDSEFRTDTQYF. The CDR3 coding sequence is TGTGCCAGCAGTGATTCGGAGTTTCGCACAGATACGCAGTATTTT.

This clone came up once. The chain employs TRBV11-2 and TRBJ1-3, with D tentatively TRBD1 (5 bases). The CDR3 spans 14 residues. CDR1 SGHAT and CDR2 FQNNGV come from the germline V gene. Deletions cut 5 bases from V and 4 bases from J, with 12 bases between. This chain's CDR3 is CASSPLAGGNTIYF. The CDR3 DNA reads as TGTGCCAGCAGCCCCCTGGCAGGGGGAAACACCATATATTTT.

In its sample, this clone was seen once. J is TRBJ1-2 and V is TRBV18, with no clear D. The germline V and J ends were trimmed by 4 bases and 2 bases, with 5 bases remaining between them. This CDR3 region has 12 residues. Germline CDR1 is KGHSH and CDR2 is LQKENI. CDR3 region: CASSLQNYGYTF. The DNA of the CDR3 is TGTGCCAGCTCACTACAGAACTATGGCTACACCTTC.

Concerning this clone itself: A read error may account for a junction end that differs from germline. The chain carries TRBV5-5 and TRBJ2-1; tentative D call: TRBD2 (6 bases). Germline V gives CDR1 SGHKS, CDR2 YYEKEE (reference sequence). This CDR3 comprises 15 residues. CDR3 nucleotide sequence: TGTGCCAGCACCTTGGACTACGCACCCTACAATGAGCAGTTCTTC. Its translation: CASTLDYAPYNEQFF.

The chain carries TRBV28 and TRBJ1-3; TRBD1 aligns across 8 bases. Trimming cost V 8 bases and J 2 bases; bases outside gene matches: 2. The germline V gene encodes CDR1 MDHEN and CDR2 SYDVKM. The length of the CDR3 is 13 residues. CDR3 in DNA: TGTGCCAGCCTACAGGGGGCTGGAAACACCATATATTTT. Translated, it gives CASLQGAGNTIYF.

CDR3 residues: CASSLLRGTGELFF. The CDR3 nucleotides read TGTGCCAGCAGCTTGTTAAGGGGTACCGGGGAGCTGTTTTTT. The genes are TRBV5-4 and TRBJ2-2; TRBD1 is a possible D gene (5 bases). CDR3 size: 14 residues. V gave up 1 base and J gave up 5 bases, with 9 bases separating them. CDR1 and CDR2 from the germline V gene are SGHNT and YYREEE (reference sequence).

V usage is TRBV6-5 and J usage is TRBJ1-4; TRBD1 is a possible D gene (5 bases). Trimming removed 7 bases at V and 0 bases at J, with 9 bases between. The CDR3 has 14 amino acids. CDR1 and CDR2 from the germline V gene are MNHEY and SVGAGI. The CDR3 coding sequence is TGTGCCAGCACGGACACTGCAACTAATGAAAAACTGTTTTTT. Its protein product is CASTDTATNEKLFF.

This clone has a single count. This sequence joins TRBV19 and TRBJ2-3; 8 nucleotides match TRBD2. The CDR3 runs 13 residues. V trimming: 11 bases; J trimming: 2 bases; junction bases outside the gene matches: 6. Germline V CDR1 and CDR2: LNHDA, SQIVND (reference sequence). The CDR3 spells CASRRGATDTQYF. The CDR3 DNA reads TGTGCCTCGAGGCGGGGGGCCACAGATACGCAGTATTTT.

Here the CDR3 DNA reads TGTGCCAGCAGCCCGTTTAACGGGGTTGCCGGCTACACCTTC. The encoded protein is CASSPFNGVAGYTF. This chain connects TRBV6-5 to TRBJ1-2; the D is unclear. V was cut by 6 bases and J by 8 bases, with 19 bases left in between. CDR1 is MNHEY, CDR2 SVGAGI, per germline. This CDR3 spans 14 amino acids.

The rearrangement joins TRBV6-5 to TRBJ2-1, with TRBD1 as a possible D gene (6 bases). CDR1 is MNHEY, CDR2 SVGAGI, per germline. CDR3 length equals 13 residues. V lost 0 bases and J 8 bases, leaving 8 bases between the germline ends. The CDR3 DNA sequence: TGTGCCAGCAGTTACTCATCAGGGGATGAGCAGTTCTTC. Protein sequence: CASSYSSGDEQFF.